Each of the 10 T cell receptor beta chains below was sequenced from the same sample in a study of beta chain features in type 1 diabetes. Points from the study as a whole: Researchers report that Type 1 diabetes patients had moderately but significantly shorter TCRB CDR3s across all four CD4+ subsets.

Isolated RNA was reverse transcribed in full, so expressed TCRB transcripts were sequenced. Sequencing was performed with immunoSEQ multiplex PCR; in TCRdb, only in-frame clones are kept and a portion is missing. Of over 150,000 clones in the sample, around 10% are singletons; the top ten hold 0.4% to 0.55%. The antigens these receptors bind are not known. Sequences were obtained from central memory CD4+ T cells from blood. The receptor set was obtained from a man aged 25-45 years with type 1 diabetes.

In its sample, this clone was seen a few times. The genes are TRBV4-3 and TRBJ2-1; 7 bases line up with TRBD2. V shed 0 bases, J shed 4 bases, and the junction held 3 bases outside the gene matches. The V gene's germline CDR1 is LGHNA and CDR2 YSLEER. The CDR3 loop spans 15 amino acids. The CDR3 spells CASSQELAEYNEQFF. In nucleotides, the CDR3 is TGCGCCAGCAGCCAAGAGCTAGCGGAATACAATGAGCAGTTCTTC.

The table lists this clone with a few counts. The chain has TRBV21-1 and TRBJ2-2; the DNA was not compared with TRBD2, the D call given in the table. TRBV21-1 is deemed a pseudogene. CDR3 length: 16 amino acids. The CDR3 coding sequence is TGTGCCAGACGACTGAGCGGGAGCGATAGCACCGGGGAGCTGTTTTTT. Its protein is CARRLSGSDSTGELFF.

This clone appeared a few times. This chain joins TRBV7-2 and TRBJ2-3; 12 nucleotides agree with TRBD2. The V gene end was trimmed by 3 bases and the J gene end by 2 bases; junction bases not matched to a gene: 6. This CDR3 spans 17 amino acids. In germline, CDR1 is SGHTA, CDR2 FQGNSA. DNA of the CDR3: TGTGCCAGCAGCTTCACCGGGACTAGCGGGTACACAGATACGCAGTATTTT. It specifies CASSFTGTSGYTDTQYF.

CDR3 nucleotide sequence: TGTGCCAGCAGCTTAGACCGCCTAGGCACAGATACGCAGTATTTT. Translated: CASSLDRLGTDTQYF. V is TRBV7-2 and J is TRBJ2-3; D not resolved. Germline V CDR1 and CDR2: SGHTA, FQGNSA. This CDR3 contains 15 residues. Between the trimmed V and J ends, which lost 1 base and 1 base, there was a span of 9 bases.

V and J are TRBV5-5 and TRBJ1-2; D is possibly TRBD1 (5 bases). Germline V gives CDR1 SGHKS, CDR2 YYEKEE (reference sequence). The V end was cut by 6 bases, the J end by 1 base, with 16 bases between. This CDR3 has 15 amino acids. The CDR3 sequence: CASINRWGSNYGYTF. The CDR3 nucleotides are TGTGCCAGCATCAATCGGTGGGGCAGTAACTATGGCTACACCTTC.

There are a few counts of this clone. The CDR3 loop reads CASSLAGQGAGQPQHF. The CDR3 DNA follows: TGTGCCAGCAGCTTAGCGGGACAGGGGGCAGGGCAGCCCCAGCATTTT. The rearrangement links TRBV7-2 to TRBJ1-5; 12 bases are shared with TRBD1. The CDR3 extends over 16 amino acids. CDR1 and CDR2 (germline): SGHTA, FQGNSA. Trimming took 0 bases from V and 7 from J; bases not matched to a gene: 4.

The V and J genes are TRBV4-3 and TRBJ2-7; 12 bases agree with TRBD2. This CDR3 spans 18 amino acids. CDR1 is LGHNA, CDR2 YSLEER, per germline. The V and J ends lost 0 bases and 3 bases, in that order; junction bases with no gene match: 9. The DNA of the CDR3 is TGCGCCAGCAGCCAAGAGGCTAGCGGGAGGGCCGGCGGCTACGAGCAGTACTTC. Its translation: CASSQEASGRAGGYEQYF.

This clone was detected only a few times. The chain links TRBV10-3 to TRBJ2-1; 9 positions match TRBD2. CDR1 and CDR2 from the germline V gene are ENHRY and SYGVKD. Unmatched junction bases numbered 10, after V lost 5 bases and J lost 8 bases. The CDR3 extends over 15 amino acids. CDR3 protein: CAISSRLAAYDEQFF. In nucleotides, the CDR3 is TGTGCCATCAGTTCTAGACTAGCGGCTTATGATGAGCAGTTCTTC.

The table lists this clone with a few counts. The chain links TRBV7-2 to TRBJ2-1; 8 positions agree with TRBD1. Germline CDR1 SGHTA, CDR2 FQGNSA. The J segment lost 4 bases and the V segment lost 6 bases, leaving 8 bases of the junction unmatched. This CDR3 contains 15 residues. The CDR3 nucleotides read TGTGCCAGCAGTTCAGGGGGCGCGTTATACAATGAGCAGTTCTTC. The encoded protein is CASSSGGALYNEQFF.

This chain uses TRBV4-2 with TRBJ2-1, with TRBD2 matching 11 bases. The length of the CDR3 is 17 residues. Germline assignment: CDR1 LGHNA and CDR2 YNFKEQ. V lost 3 bases and J lost 5; bases outside the gene matches: 9. DNA of the CDR3: TGTGCCAGCAGCCATTTGGCCGGGACTAGCGGTGACAATGAGCAGTTCTTC. It specifies CASSHLAGTSGDNEQFF.